The source of this T cell receptor beta chain is a study of early stage breast cancer tumors. Worth noting for this clone: The antigen remains undetermined.

The study, taken as a whole, reports: Most shared enriched TCRB sequences were commonly generated ones.

The method was immunoSEQ multiplex PCR; TCRdb's version includes in-frame clones alone and lacks a portion of them. In the table there are tens of thousands of clones, about 78% of which are singletons. The TCR sequence derives from a person aged 50-59 years with breast cancer. The sequenced sample consisted of blood.

The CDR3 is CASSSGGGGYGYTF. The CDR3 coding sequence is TGTGCCAGCAGCTCCGGAGGGGGGGGATATGGCTACACCTTC. The chain links TRBV5-6 to TRBJ1-2; maybe TRBD1 (6 bases). V was shortened by 3 bases and J by 5 bases, with 14 bases between the two germline ends. This CDR3 is built from 14 residues. Germline CDR1 is SGHDT and CDR2 is YYEEEE.